This T cell receptor (beta chain) derives from a study of blood T cell repertoires in COVID-19. Across the study: Italy, Spain and the United States were the sources of the convalescent and acute COVID-19 samples. In each case, the material was cDNA or gDNA derived from T cells, B-cell-depleted T cells, or PBMCs.

Germline V CDR1 and CDR2: MNHNY, SVGAGI (reference sequence). The germline V and J ends were trimmed by 4 bases and 4 bases, with 2 bases remaining between them. The CDR3 spans 12 residues. In its sample, this clone was seen a few times. Methods used by the authors: For nucleated cells, counts were estimated from reference gene primer amplification. The repertoire was sequenced with immunoSEQ multiplex PCR; TCRdb's copy has only in-frame clones and lacks some. That table is the source of V, J and clone size, and D and trimming were worked out from the DNA. The sample includes 120,000 or so clones, roughly four fifths seen only once; the top ten take about 12%.

This TCR was recovered from a human donor in a cohort sampled during active COVID-19. The sequencing sample was made of peripheral blood. The rearrangement links TRBV6-6 to TRBJ1-6; D is uncertain. The CDR3 coding sequence is TGTGCCAGCAGTTCATATAATTCACCCCTCCACTTT. Protein product: CASSSYNSPLHF.